Sequencing of this T cell receptor (beta chain) was carried out in a study of human T cells and chemical hapten exposure. J was trimmed by 2 bases and V by 1 base; bases with no gene match: 5. This CDR3 has 16 amino acids. Germline V lookup: CDR1 SNHLY, CDR2 FYNNEI. Regarding time point: healthy volunteer bleed at 2 weeks. The template was total RNA from unfractionated whole blood. This clonotype showed up many times. TCRdb re-called the RACE reads through MiXCR, storing one row per CDR3 protein. The sample holds approximately 90,000 distinct CDR3 sequences, roughly 8% seen once. Sequences were obtained from whole blood. This chain connects TRBV2 to TRBJ1-1, with 9 bases identical to TRBD1. This sequence originates from a female donor in good health. Some clones in this sample may be carry-over from other donors' samples. CDR3 in amino acids: CASSEGRTGENTEAFF. As DNA, the CDR3 is TGTGCCAGCAGTGAAGGTCGGACAGGGGAAAACACTGAAGCTTTCTTT. The full variable domain, rest sourced from reference TRBV2 and TRBJ1-1, is EPEVTQTPSHQVTQMGQEVILRCVPISNHLYFYWYRQILGQKVEFLVSFYNNEISEKSEIFDDQFSVERPDGSNFTLKIRSTKLEDSAMYFCASSEGRTGENTEAFFGQGTRLTVV.